What follows are 26 T cell receptor beta chains derived from one specimen sequenced in a study of T cell responses to AZD1222 COVID-19 vaccine. Using immunoSEQ multiplex PCR, the repertoire was profiled, and TCRdb retains in-frame clones only, with some absent. The table lists approximately 110,000 clones, around 85% of them singletons. Sequencing used peripheral blood, obtained on day 0 of AZD1222 vaccination. The receptors derive from an adult in good health.

V gene TRBV12-3 or TRBV12-4 combines with J gene TRBJ2-2; tentative D call: TRBD1 (5 bases). CDR3 length: 13 amino acids. Trimming took off 7 bases at V and 6 bases at J, with 12 bases between the two ends. CDR3 sequence reads: CASTLGAAGELFF. The CDR3 DNA follows: TGTGCCAGCACCCTTGGGGCGGCCGGGGAGCTGTTTTTT.

Concerning this clone itself: This CDR3 is also generated by other DNA sequences in the sample. The chain recombines TRBV28 with TRBJ1-1, with 10 bases that match TRBD1. This CDR3 has 13 residues. Germline CDR1 is MDHEN and CDR2 is SYDVKM. V was clipped by 8 bases and J by 4 bases; unmatched bases: 4. The CDR3 bases are TGTGCCAGCCGGACAGGGGGTGGCACTGAAGCTTTCTTT. This gives the protein CASRTGGGTEAFF.

The V and J genes are TRBV5-4 and TRBJ1-1; no firm D call. Between the trimmed V and J ends, which lost 0 bases and 1 base, there was a span of 10 bases. CDR3 length equals 15 residues. Germline loops: CDR1 SGHNT, CDR2 YYREEE (reference sequence). The CDR3 region is CASSLGSAGNTEAFF. In nucleotides, the CDR3 is TGTGCCAGCAGCTTGGGGTCCGCGGGGAACACTGAAGCTTTCTTT.

V usage is TRBV29-1 and J usage is TRBJ2-7; TRBD1 aligns across 11 bases. Germline lookup yields CDR1 SQVTM and CDR2 ANQGSEA. V shed 2 bases, J shed 5 bases, and the junction held 5 bases outside the gene matches. The CDR3 extends over 14 amino acids. The CDR3 bases are TGCAGCGTTGAATGGACAGGGGGCATCGACGAGCAGTACTTC. Translated: CSVEWTGGIDEQYF.

This clone appeared once. V gene TRBV7-8 combines with J gene TRBJ1-6; D is unclear. Germline loops: CDR1 SGHVS, CDR2 FQNEAQ. The V end lost 3 bases, the J end lost 10 bases, and 13 bases lay between the germline ends. The CDR3 runs 14 residues. In nucleotides, the CDR3 is TGTGCCAGCAGCTTTAGGGTATTAGAATCACCCCTCCACTTT. This gives the protein CASSFRVLESPLHF. Based on the CDR3 plus reference TRBV7-8 and TRBJ1-6, the full variable domain is GAGVSQSPRYKVAKRGQDVALRCDPISGHVSLFWYQQALGQGPEFLTYFQNEAQLDKSGLPSDRFFAERPEGSVSTLKIQRTQQEDSAVYLCASSFRVLESPLHFGNGTRLTVT.

The chain links TRBV9 to TRBJ1-6; 7 bases align to TRBD1. Losses at the gene ends were 4 bases for V and 13 bases for J; bases not matched to a gene: 5. Germline CDR1 SGDLS, CDR2 YYNGEE. This CDR3 is built from 12 residues. Here the CDR3 reads CASSLLTGPLHF. For the CDR3, the DNA is TGTGCCAGCAGCCTACTGACAGGGCCCCTCCACTTT.

J is TRBJ1-1 and V is TRBV29-1; 8 nucleotides line up with TRBD1. CDR1 is SQVTM, CDR2 ANQGSEA, per germline. With V trimmed by 5 bases and J by 1 base, 9 bases remained unmatched. CDR3 length: 15 residues. The CDR3 DNA follows: TGCAGCGTTCAGGGGGCGCTTGGTCAGAACACTGAAGCTTTCTTT. Translated, it gives CSVQGALGQNTEAFF.

The chain links TRBV11-3 to TRBJ2-1; 10 nucleotides match TRBD2. The V and J ends lost 3 bases and 8 bases, in that order; junction bases with no gene match: 7. Germline assignment: CDR1 SGHNT and CDR2 YENEEA. The CDR3 covers 15 residues. The CDR3 loop reads CASSFGTSGADEQFF. CDR3 in DNA: TGTGCCAGCAGCTTCGGCACTAGCGGGGCGGATGAGCAGTTCTTC.

This chain uses TRBV7-2 with TRBJ2-7; 9 bases match TRBD1. CDR1 and CDR2 from the germline V gene are SGHTA and FQGNSA. The CDR3 has 13 amino acids. Germline trimming cut 5 bases from V and 10 bases from J; bases unmatched to any gene: 9. DNA of the CDR3: TGTGCCAGCAGCCCCAGGGGACAGGGAATTCAGTACTTC. Its protein is CASSPRGQGIQYF. Complete variable domain (other parts from reference TRBV7-2 and TRBJ2-7): GAGVSQSPSNKVTEKGKDVELRCDPISGHTALYWYRQSLGQGLEFLIYFQGNSAPDKSGLPSDRFSAERTGGSVSTLTIQRTQQEDSAVYLCASSPRGQGIQYFGPGTRLTVT.

This chain joins TRBV6-6 and TRBJ1-5; 10 bases match TRBD1. Trimming cost V 2 bases and J 6 bases; bases outside gene matches: 4. This CDR3 comprises 15 residues. CDR1 and CDR2 from the germline V gene are MNHNY and SVGAGI (reference sequence). CDR3 coding DNA: TGTGCCAGCAGTTACCGGGACAGGGGCGCTCAGCCCCAGCATTTT. Its translation is CASSYRDRGAQPQHF.

This clone came up many times. V is TRBV28 and J is TRBJ1-2; 8 bases line up with TRBD1. V was pared by 6 bases and J by 5 bases, with 8 bases of the junction left unmatched. Germline CDR1 reads MDHEN; CDR2 reads SYDVKM. The CDR3 sequence is 14 residues long. In nucleotides, the CDR3 is TGTGCCAGCAGCCGCATCCAGGGGGCGTATGGCTACACCTTC. Protein: CASSRIQGAYGYTF.

This clone has only one observation. The chain joins TRBV28 to TRBJ2-3, with 8 bases fitting TRBD2. V lost 5 bases to trimming and J lost 2 bases; unmatched junction nucleotides: 3. This CDR3 has 14 residues. Germline V gives CDR1 MDHEN, CDR2 SYDVKM. The CDR3 sequence is CASSRGGPTDTQYF. Written as DNA, the CDR3 is TGTGCCAGCAGTCGCGGGGGGCCCACAGATACGCAGTATTTT.

There are many counts of this clone. The V and J genes are TRBV30 and TRBJ1-1; D unclear. Germline values: CDR1 GTSNPN, CDR2 SVGIG (reference sequence). This CDR3 is 15 amino acids long. V shed 3 bases and J shed 2 bases, with 16 bases lying between them. This chain's CDR3 is CAWRPRGGLNTEAFF. Here the CDR3 DNA reads TGTGCCTGGAGACCTCGTGGAGGGCTTAACACTGAAGCTTTCTTT. Variable domain in full (rest from reference TRBV30 and TRBJ1-1): SQTIHQWPATLVQPVGSPLSLECTVEGTSNPNLYWYRQAAGRGLQLLFYSVGIGQISSEVPQNLSASRPQDRQFILSSKKLLLSDSGFYLCAWRPRGGLNTEAFFGQGTRLTVV.

The chain recombines TRBV9 with TRBJ1-5; D gene uncertain. Between the trimmed V and J ends, which lost 0 bases and 0 bases, there was a span of 7 bases. Germline-derived CDR1 and CDR2 are SGDLS and YYNGEE. The CDR3 is made up of 15 amino acids. Written as DNA, the CDR3 is TGTGCCAGCAGCGTAGGGGGAAATAGCAATCAGCCCCAGCATTTT. Translation gives CASSVGGNSNQPQHF.

This chain connects TRBV2 to TRBJ1-4; the match to TRBD1 covers 9 bases. After removal of 10 bases from V and 0 bases from J, the junction contained 6 bases not matched to a gene. This CDR3 contains 15 residues. The V gene's germline CDR1 is SNHLY and CDR2 FYNNEI. CDR3 DNA: TGTGCCACCTCGACAGGGGGTGCAACTAATGAAAAACTGTTTTTT. Protein sequence: CATSTGGATNEKLFF.

This chain links TRBV7-2 with TRBJ2-2, with 9 bases fitting TRBD1. V was pared by 5 bases and J by 6 bases, with 4 bases of the junction left unmatched. This CDR3 spans 14 amino acids. The germline CDR1 and CDR2 sequences are SGHTA and FQGNSA. CDR3: CASSETGGPGELFF. CDR3 nucleotide sequence: TGTGCCAGCAGCGAAACAGGGGGCCCCGGGGAGCTGTTTTTT.

The J gene is TRBJ1-5, the V gene TRBV6-5; D is perhaps TRBD1 (6 bases). Germline assignment: CDR1 MNHEY and CDR2 SVGAGI. This CDR3 spans 14 amino acids. Between the trimmed V and J ends, which lost 6 bases and 3 bases, there was a span of 12 bases. The CDR3 DNA reads as TGTGCCAGCAGGACCCAGGGGTTCAATCAGCCCCAGCATTTT. Encoded protein: CASRTQGFNQPQHF.

This chain links TRBV2 with TRBJ2-7, with TRBD1 matching 7 bases. CDR3 length equals 15 residues. CDR1 is SNHLY, CDR2 FYNNEI, per germline. The trim removed 6 bases at V and 7 bases at J, leaving 15 bases unmatched. The DNA of the CDR3 is TGTGCCAGCAGGCGCGTGGACAGGACATACTGGGAGCAGTACTTC. Translating gives CASRRVDRTYWEQYF.

This clone was recorded only once. The chain carries TRBV19 and TRBJ1-4, with 11 bases that match TRBD1. V was clipped by 6 bases and J by 7 bases; unmatched bases: 7. Germline CDR1 LNHDA, CDR2 SQIVND (reference sequence). This CDR3 contains 15 residues. The CDR3 loop reads CASSPWDRGSEKLFF. The CDR3 DNA follows: TGTGCCAGTAGCCCCTGGGACAGGGGGAGTGAAAAACTGTTTTTT. The complete variable domain, with remaining parts taken from reference TRBV19 and TRBJ1-4, reads DGGITQSPKYLFRKEGQNVTLSCEQNLNHDAMYWYRQDPGQGLRLIYYSQIVNDFQKGDIAEGYSVSREKKESFPLTVTSAQKNPTAFYLCASSPWDRGSEKLFFGSGTQLSVL.

The chain is built from TRBV5-1 and TRBJ2-2; D is ambiguous. This CDR3 region has 14 residues. Trimming took off 0 bases at V and 5 bases at J, with 8 bases between the two ends. Germline loops: CDR1 SGHRS, CDR2 YFSETQ. The CDR3 loop is CASSLGLSTGELFF. The CDR3 DNA follows: TGCGCCAGCAGCTTGGGACTTTCGACCGGGGAGCTGTTTTTT.

The chain combines TRBV19 with TRBJ1-2; the D gene is possibly TRBD1 (6 bases). The CDR3 is made up of 15 amino acids. Trimming pared 3 bases from V and 8 bases from J, leaving 19 bases between. The germline gives CDR1 LNHDA, CDR2 SQIVND (reference sequence). CDR3 loop: CASSIGGALRGGYTF. The DNA for the CDR3 is TGTGCCAGTAGTATCGGGGGCGCTTTACGTGGGGGCTACACCTTC. Together with reference TRBV19 and TRBJ1-2, the CDR3 gives the full variable domain: DGGITQSPKYLFRKEGQNVTLSCEQNLNHDAMYWYRQDPGQGLRLIYYSQIVNDFQKGDIAEGYSVSREKKESFPLTVTSAQKNPTAFYLCASSIGGALRGGYTFGSGTRLTVV.

The chain carries TRBV18 and TRBJ1-1; no firm D call. The germline gives CDR1 KGHSH, CDR2 LQKENI. V lost 6 bases and J lost 3, with 11 bases in between. The CDR3 is made up of 13 amino acids. The CDR3 region is CASSQTRDTEAFF. Written as DNA, the CDR3 is TGTGCCAGCTCTCAGACACGGGACACTGAAGCTTTCTTT.

The chain links TRBV11-3 to TRBJ1-1; possible D gene TRBD1, 5 bases. Trimming pared 5 bases from V and 4 bases from J, leaving 20 bases between. CDR1 SGHNT and CDR2 YENEEA come from the germline V gene. The CDR3 loop spans 16 amino acids. The CDR3 here is CASSPVGGSIPTEAFF. DNA of the CDR3: TGTGCCAGCAGCCCAGTTGGGGGTTCGATTCCCACTGAAGCTTTCTTT.

The chain has TRBV27 and TRBJ2-7, with D maybe TRBD2 (6 bases). V was cut by 0 bases and J by 2 bases, with 14 bases left in between. Germline CDR1 MNHEY, CDR2 SMNVEV (reference sequence). This CDR3 region has 16 residues. CDR3 nucleotides: TGTGCCAGCAGTTTATCTTGGGGGGACGAACCCTACGAGCAGTACTTC. It encodes CASSLSWGDEPYEQYF.

Concerning this clone itself: At one end, the junction sequence differs from germline, possibly due to a read error. This rearrangement joins TRBV11-2 to TRBJ2-1; 9 nucleotides line up with TRBD1. The CDR3 spans 14 residues. CDR1 SGHAT and CDR2 FQNNGV come from the germline V gene. The CDR3 spells CASSLLMGQGDKIF. As DNA, the CDR3 is TGTGCCAGCAGCTTATTAATGGGACAGGGCGATAAGATCTTC.

The gene calls are TRBV29-1 and TRBJ1-1; perhaps TRBD1 as D (5 bases). The V end lost 7 bases, the J end lost 1 base, and 10 bases lay between the germline ends. The germline gives CDR1 SQVTM, CDR2 ANQGSEA. The length of the CDR3 is 12 residues. CDR3 protein: CSAWGRNTEAFF. In nucleotides, the CDR3 is TGCAGCGCCTGGGGGAGGAACACTGAAGCTTTCTTT. The full variable domain, with the rest looked up from reference TRBV29-1 and TRBJ1-1, is SAVISQKPSRDICQRGTSLTIQCQVDSQVTMMFWYRQQPGQSLTLIATANQGSEATYESGFVIDKFPISRPNLTFSTLTVSNMSPEDSSIYLCSAWGRNTEAFFGQGTRLTVV.